This TCR beta chain was recovered during a study of CD8 T cells in ankylosing spondylitis. Comment on this clonotype: As yet, its antigen is unknown.

Trimming removed 5 bases from V and 13 bases from J, with 19 bases in between. Germline lookup yields CDR1 SGHVS and CDR2 FQNEAQ. The CDR3 is made up of 13 amino acids. General observations from the study: Ankylosing spondylitis blood appeared to be characterized by a TCR beta motif of roughly eight highly homologous variants.

Library preparation for TCR beta used quantitative 5'-RACE with molecular barcodes. TCRdb re-derived calls from the 5' RACE reads in MiXCR, one entry per CDR3 protein. The table shows over 450,000 distinct CDR3 sequences, with approximately 11% occurring only once. The sample was blood, either unsorted or a sorted T cell fraction (not recorded which). The V call is TRBV7-8, the J call TRBJ2-3; D is ambiguous. This TCR came from a male donor with ankylosing spondylitis. The DNA of the CDR3 is TGTGCCAGCAGCGAAACAACCAAGCTGATAGAGTATTTT. Protein sequence: CASSETTKLIEYF.